These 13 T cell receptor beta chains came from one sample sequenced in a study of blood T cell repertoires in COVID-19. Profiling relied on immunoSEQ multiplex PCR, and the TCRdb table lists in-frame clones only, not all of them. The data hold fewer than 500,000 clones, with roughly nine tenths observed a single time. The sequencing input was PBMCs or T cells enriched from blood (not recorded which). Receptor source: a woman in her late teens or twenties who had recovered from COVID-19.

This clone came up once. The genes are TRBV2 and TRBJ1-5; no reliable D call. Deletions cut 8 bases from V and 0 bases from J, with 14 bases between. Germline V gives CDR1 SNHLY, CDR2 FYNNEI. This CDR3 spans 15 amino acids. CDR3 residues: CASGLGSSSNQPQHF. The CDR3 DNA reads TGTGCCAGCGGTTTGGGCAGCAGTAGCAATCAGCCCCAGCATTTT.

This clone is a singleton in its sample. This chain connects TRBV10-3 to TRBJ2-7, with a possible D match to TRBD2 (5 bases). CDR1 ENHRY and CDR2 SYGVKD come from the germline V gene. Trimming took 2 bases from V and 0 from J, leaving 8 bases between them. The length of the CDR3 is 14 residues. CDR3 residues: CAISEVGSSYEQYF. CDR3 nucleotides: TGTGCCATCAGTGAGGTAGGGAGCTCCTACGAGCAGTACTTC.

The chain carries TRBV2 and TRBJ2-5; the match to TRBD1 covers 10 bases. V lost 5 bases and J lost 2; bases outside the gene matches: 2. The CDR3 has 14 residues. The germline V gene has CDR1 SNHLY and CDR2 FYNNEI. CDR3 region: CASSKGQGQETQYF. CDR3 nucleotide sequence: TGTGCCAGCAGTAAGGGACAGGGGCAAGAGACCCAGTACTTC.

This clone was detected a few times. The chain combines TRBV3-1 (or the pseudogene TRBV3-2) with TRBJ1-1; the match to TRBD1 covers 7 bases. Trimming removed 0 bases from V and 1 base from J; junction bases left unmatched: 8. CDR1 LGHDT and CDR2 YNNKEL come from the germline V gene (reference sequence). This CDR3 contains 17 residues. The CDR3 protein is CASSQDSQGQRNTEAFF. The CDR3 DNA reads TGTGCCAGCAGCCAAGATTCTCAGGGACAGCGGAACACTGAAGCTTTCTTT.

The V call is TRBV11-2, the J call TRBJ1-6; 7 bases fit TRBD1. The CDR3 runs 14 residues. The germline V gene has CDR1 SGHAT and CDR2 FQNNGV. J gave up 4 bases and V 7 bases, and 4 bases lay outside the gene matches. Here the CDR3 DNA reads TGTGCCAGCACCCTGACAGGGTATAATTCACCCCTCCACTTT. Its protein product is CASTLTGYNSPLHF.

The chain carries TRBV16 and TRBJ1-2; D unresolved. Trimming took off 0 bases at V and 5 bases at J, with 13 bases between the two ends. Germline-derived CDR1 and CDR2 are KGHSY and FQNENV. The CDR3 has 15 residues. CDR3 coding DNA: TGTGCCAGCAGCCAATCGGGCCTCCCGCTGTATGGCTACACCTTC. It encodes CASSQSGLPLYGYTF.

The rearrangement joins TRBV5-4 to TRBJ2-1; D perhaps matches TRBD1 (6 bases). This CDR3 region has 14 residues. The ends were cut back, 1 base at V and 8 bases at J, with 13 bases in the middle. Germline-derived CDR1 and CDR2 are SGHNT and YYREEE (reference sequence). CDR3 loop: CASSLTGLGDEQFF. CDR3 in DNA: TGTGCCAGCAGCTTGACAGGGCTCGGCGATGAGCAGTTCTTC.

This clone was detected only once. The gene calls are TRBV19 and TRBJ1-2; perhaps TRBD1 as D (6 bases). Germline CDR1 LNHDA, CDR2 SQIVND (reference sequence). Trimming stripped 8 bases from V and 8 bases from J, with 21 bases between. The CDR3 consists of 14 residues. The CDR3 loop is CASGSEGGAEGYTF. CDR3 in DNA: TGTGCCAGTGGGTCGGAAGGGGGGGCAGAAGGCTACACCTTC. The full variable domain, its missing parts supplied by reference TRBV19 and TRBJ1-2, is DGGITQSPKYLFRKEGQNVTLSCEQNLNHDAMYWYRQDPGQGLRLIYYSQIVNDFQKGDIAEGYSVSREKKESFPLTVTSAQKNPTAFYLCASGSEGGAEGYTFGSGTRLTVV.

The genes are TRBV9 and TRBJ1-4; possible D gene TRBD1, 6 bases. In germline, CDR1 is SGDLS, CDR2 YYNGEE. The CDR3 is 15 amino acids. V shed 4 bases and J shed 0 bases, with 10 bases lying between them. Written as DNA, the CDR3 is TGTGCCAGCAGCCCGGACAGCGCAACTAATGAAAAACTGTTTTTT. It specifies CASSPDSATNEKLFF. The variable domain in full, with the rest retrieved from reference TRBV9 and TRBJ1-4, is DSGVTQTPKHLITATGQRVTLRCSPRSGDLSVYWYQQSLDQGLQFLIQYYNGEERAKGNILERFSAQQFPDLHSELNLSSLELGDSALYFCASSPDSATNEKLFFGSGTQLSVL.

The CDR3 DNA reads TGTGCCAGCAACTACGGACAGGGCTACACCGGGGAGCTGTTTTTT. Translating gives CASNYGQGYTGELFF. This rearrangement joins TRBV6-6 to TRBJ2-2, with 8 bases lining up with TRBD1. There are 15 residues in the CDR3. CDR1 and CDR2 from the germline V gene are MNHNY and SVGAGI (reference sequence). The V segment lost 7 bases and the J segment 3 bases; nucleotides outside the gene matches: 7.

CDR3 protein: CSVLKGGTGELFF. Here the CDR3 DNA reads TGCAGCGTTTTGAAAGGGGGAACCGGGGAGCTGTTTTTT. The V call is TRBV29-1, the J call TRBJ2-2, with D possibly matching TRBD1 (6 bases). Per germline, CDR1 SQVTM and CDR2 ANQGSEA. The germline V and J ends were trimmed by 5 bases and 5 bases, with 12 bases remaining between them. The CDR3 runs 13 residues.

About this clone itself: A much larger clone sits a single nucleotide away, making a read error possible. Other nucleotide sequences from this sample produce the same CDR3. The chain uses TRBV11-2 and TRBJ2-3; D is uncertain. The CDR3 is 13 residues long. Looked up from germline, CDR1 is SGHAT and CDR2 is FQNNGV. CDR3 bases: TGTGCCAGCAGCTTAGATCGACAAGATACACAGTATTTT. The encoded protein is CASSLDRQDTQYF.

The DNA of the CDR3 is TGTGCCAGCAGTTTTTCCAGCGAGTCGAACACTGAAGCTTTCTTT. Translated, it gives CASSFSSESNTEAFF. The chain joins TRBV28 to TRBJ1-1; D ambiguous. Germline-derived CDR1 and CDR2 are MDHEN and SYDVKM. The CDR3 runs to 15 residues. V lost 3 bases to trimming and J lost 1 base, with 12 bases between them.